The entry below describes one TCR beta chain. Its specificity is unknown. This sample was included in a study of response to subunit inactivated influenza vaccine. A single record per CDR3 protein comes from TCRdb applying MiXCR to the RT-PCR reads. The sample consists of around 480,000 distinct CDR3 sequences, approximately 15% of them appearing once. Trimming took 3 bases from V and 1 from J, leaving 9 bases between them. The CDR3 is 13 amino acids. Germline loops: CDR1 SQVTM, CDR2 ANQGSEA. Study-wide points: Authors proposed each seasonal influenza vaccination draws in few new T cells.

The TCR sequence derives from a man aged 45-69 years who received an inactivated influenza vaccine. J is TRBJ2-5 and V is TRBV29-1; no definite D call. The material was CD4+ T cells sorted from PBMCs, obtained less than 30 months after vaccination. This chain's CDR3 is CSVEMGFQETQYF. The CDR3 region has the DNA TGCAGCGTTGAGATGGGATTCCAAGAGACCCAGTACTTC.